The entry below gives a single T cell receptor beta chain sequence along with its context. Its antigen remains unidentified. The source of the sample is a study of T cells expressing NK-cell markers. Study observations and caveats: Topping the CD3+CD56-NKG2C+ fraction as well were these clonotypes, in a handful of donors.

Synthesis of TCR beta cDNA relied on 5'RACE template switching carrying UMIs. TCRdb derives one entry per CDR3 protein from the 5' RACE reads, leaving out DNA. This table holds around 470,000 distinct CDR3 sequences. The CDR3 length is 16 residues. Germline V gene lookup returns CDR1 SGHRS and CDR2 YFSETQ. The chain employs TRBV5-1 and TRBJ2-1; TCRdb picks TRBD2, but there is no DNA to check that call. The sequenced sample was blood T cells: a sorted CD56 or NKG2C T cell subset, CD4+ or CD8+ T cells, or bulk PBMC T cells (not recorded which). This TCR came from a woman in her 50s in good health. The CDR3 sequence: CASSGGGRASGAQQFF. Using reference TRBV5-1 and TRBJ2-1 for the parts outside the CDR3, the full variable domain is KAGVTQTPRYLIKTRGQQVTLSCSPISGHRSVSWYQQTPGQGLQFLFEYFSETQRNKGNFPGRFSGRQFSNSRSEMNVSTLELGDSALYLCASSGGGRASGAQQFFGPGTRLTVL.